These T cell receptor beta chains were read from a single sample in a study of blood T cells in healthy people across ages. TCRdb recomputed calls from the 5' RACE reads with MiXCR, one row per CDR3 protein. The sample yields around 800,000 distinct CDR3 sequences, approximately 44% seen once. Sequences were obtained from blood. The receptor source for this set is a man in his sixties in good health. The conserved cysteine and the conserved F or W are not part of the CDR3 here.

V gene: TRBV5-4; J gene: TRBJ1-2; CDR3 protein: ASSREQGTTNYGYT
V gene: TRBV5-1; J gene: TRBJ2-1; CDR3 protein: ASNPGQVDNEQF
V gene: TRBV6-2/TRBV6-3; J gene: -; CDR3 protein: ASSYGDRVGEQY
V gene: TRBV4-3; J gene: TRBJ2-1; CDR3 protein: ASSQARPGTSGGRTSNEQF
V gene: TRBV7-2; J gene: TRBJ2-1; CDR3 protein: ASSLLAGGPWNEQF
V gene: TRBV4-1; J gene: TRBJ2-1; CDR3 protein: ASSQVDMITYNEQF
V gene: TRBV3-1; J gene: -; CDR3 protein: ASSQDSIPSGTQY
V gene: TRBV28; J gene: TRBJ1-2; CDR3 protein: ASLGGGFFSYGYT
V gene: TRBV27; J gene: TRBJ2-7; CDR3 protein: ASGWRGEQY
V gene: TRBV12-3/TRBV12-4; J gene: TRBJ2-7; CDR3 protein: ASSQGTAYEQY
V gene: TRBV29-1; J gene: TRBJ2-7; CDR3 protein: SVGGRESYEQY
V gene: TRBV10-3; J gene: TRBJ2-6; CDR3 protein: AIRHRDFSGANVLT
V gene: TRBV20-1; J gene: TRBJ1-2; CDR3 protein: SARDQGRANYGYT
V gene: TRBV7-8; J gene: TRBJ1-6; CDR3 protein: ASSTRQDIRSPLH
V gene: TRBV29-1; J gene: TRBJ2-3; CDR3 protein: SVDSITSTDTQY
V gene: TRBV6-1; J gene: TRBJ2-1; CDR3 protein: ASSAGLIQYNEQF
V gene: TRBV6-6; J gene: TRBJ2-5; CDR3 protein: ASSIGTGHGETQY
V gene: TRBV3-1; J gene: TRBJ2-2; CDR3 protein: ASSQVNPGGELF
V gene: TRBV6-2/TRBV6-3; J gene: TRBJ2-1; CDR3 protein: ASSEDRAAYNEQF
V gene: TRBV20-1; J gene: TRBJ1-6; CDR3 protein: GAQPGPKDSPLH
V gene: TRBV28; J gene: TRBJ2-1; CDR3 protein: ASSITGTVKYNEQF
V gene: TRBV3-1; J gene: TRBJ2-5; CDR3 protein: ASSPRTGGMGKETQY
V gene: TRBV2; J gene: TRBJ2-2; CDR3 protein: ASSGHSGELF
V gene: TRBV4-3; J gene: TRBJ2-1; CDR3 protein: ASSQDPRGTVVNEQF
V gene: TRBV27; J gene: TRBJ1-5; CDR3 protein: ASSPTGFGNQPQH
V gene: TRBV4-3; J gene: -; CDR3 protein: ASSQIRAGGLEQY
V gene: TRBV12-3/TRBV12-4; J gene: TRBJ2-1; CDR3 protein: ASSKTQGLYNEQF
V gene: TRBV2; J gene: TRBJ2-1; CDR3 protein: ASSEGQGYHNEQF
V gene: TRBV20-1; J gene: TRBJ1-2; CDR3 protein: SARESATVYGYT
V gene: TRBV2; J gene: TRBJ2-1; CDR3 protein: ASTGLDVNEQF
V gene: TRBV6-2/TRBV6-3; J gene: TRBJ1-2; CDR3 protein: ASSTGTATNHGYT
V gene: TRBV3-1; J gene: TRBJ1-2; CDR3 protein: ASSKTTGGAYGYT
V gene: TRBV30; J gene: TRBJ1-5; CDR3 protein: AWSRRGQINQPQH
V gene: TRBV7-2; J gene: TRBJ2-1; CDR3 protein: ASSPTSGGAPF
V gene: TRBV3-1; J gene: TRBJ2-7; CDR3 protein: ASSQGQVLSYEQY
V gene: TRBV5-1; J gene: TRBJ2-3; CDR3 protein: ASSRTGQGRVDTQY
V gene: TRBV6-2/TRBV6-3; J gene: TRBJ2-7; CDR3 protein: ASSYSFGGNSYEQY
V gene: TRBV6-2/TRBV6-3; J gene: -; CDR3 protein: ASNGPGRTYEQY
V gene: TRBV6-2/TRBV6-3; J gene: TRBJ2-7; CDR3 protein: ASSYSSGPYEQY
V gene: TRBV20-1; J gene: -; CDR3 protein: SAHLGPGKTTGTSYNEQY
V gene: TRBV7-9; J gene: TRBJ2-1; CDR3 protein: ASTTGTSEQF
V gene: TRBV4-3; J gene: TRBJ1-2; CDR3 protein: ASSQGAGGVAGYT
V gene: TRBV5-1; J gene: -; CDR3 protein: ASSQGPTAEQY
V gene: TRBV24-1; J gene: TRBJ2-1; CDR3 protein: ATSASERGSYNEQF
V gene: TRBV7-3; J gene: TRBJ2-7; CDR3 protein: ASSSGLAGEYEQY
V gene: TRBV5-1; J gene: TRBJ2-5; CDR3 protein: ASSLTLAGGPPDEQY
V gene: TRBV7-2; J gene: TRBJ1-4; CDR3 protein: ASSFPAGEKLF
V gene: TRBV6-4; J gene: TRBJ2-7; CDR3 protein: ASSRRVRY
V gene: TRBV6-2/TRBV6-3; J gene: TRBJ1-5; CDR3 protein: ASSYPQTGYQDNQPQH
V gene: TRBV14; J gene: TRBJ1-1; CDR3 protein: ASSQGPGWDPEAF
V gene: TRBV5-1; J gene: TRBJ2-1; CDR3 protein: ASSSNPPGQGDNEQF
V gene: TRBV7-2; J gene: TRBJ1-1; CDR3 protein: ASSLARGTGGEAF
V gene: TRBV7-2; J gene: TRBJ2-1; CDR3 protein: ASSFDGTPGRGQF
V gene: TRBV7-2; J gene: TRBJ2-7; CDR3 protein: ASARGPGTGDNEQY
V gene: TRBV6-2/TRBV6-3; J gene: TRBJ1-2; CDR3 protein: ASSRQKDYGYT